The source of this TCR beta chain is a study of CD8 T cells in Susac syndrome. The V gene's germline CDR1 is DFQATT and CDR2 SNEGSKA (reference sequence). The ends were cut back, 3 bases at V and 0 bases at J, with 15 bases in the middle. The CDR3 spans 16 residues. After extraction with the RNeasy kit, roughly 0.5 to 1 ug of the RNA was reverse transcribed using random hexamers. TCRdb reprocessed the immunoSEQ multiplex PCR reads via MiXCR and lists one record per CDR3 protein. The sample yields about 180,000 distinct CDR3 sequences, 85% to 95% seen once. The sequenced sample was CD8+ T cells from PBMCs. The source of this sequence is a human donor with multiple sclerosis. The V and J genes are TRBV20-1 and TRBJ1-5; D call uncertain. For the CDR3, the DNA is TGCAGTGCTAGCAGTTGGGAGGAGGATAGCAATCAGCCCCAGCATTTT. Protein product: CSASSWEEDSNQPQHF.